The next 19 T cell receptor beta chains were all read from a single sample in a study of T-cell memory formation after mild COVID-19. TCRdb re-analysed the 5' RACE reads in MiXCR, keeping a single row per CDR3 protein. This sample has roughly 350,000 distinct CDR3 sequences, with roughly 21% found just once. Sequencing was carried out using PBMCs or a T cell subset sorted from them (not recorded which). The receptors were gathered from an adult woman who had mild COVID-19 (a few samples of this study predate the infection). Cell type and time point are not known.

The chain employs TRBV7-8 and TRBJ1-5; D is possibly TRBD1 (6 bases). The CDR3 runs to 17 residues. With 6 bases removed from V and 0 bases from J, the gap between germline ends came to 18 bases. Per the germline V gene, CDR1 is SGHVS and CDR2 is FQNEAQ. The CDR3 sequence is CASSPEGPGHSNQPQHF. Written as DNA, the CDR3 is TGTGCCAGCAGTCCAGAGGGGCCGGGACATAGCAATCAGCCCCAGCATTTT.

CDR3 residues: CASRTSGSGNEQFF. The CDR3 DNA reads TGTGCCAGCAGGACGAGCGGGAGTGGGAATGAGCAGTTCTTC. This rearrangement joins TRBV12-3 or TRBV12-4 to TRBJ2-1, with TRBD2 matching 8 bases. This CDR3 spans 14 amino acids. J gave up 7 bases and V 6 bases, and 8 bases lay outside the gene matches.

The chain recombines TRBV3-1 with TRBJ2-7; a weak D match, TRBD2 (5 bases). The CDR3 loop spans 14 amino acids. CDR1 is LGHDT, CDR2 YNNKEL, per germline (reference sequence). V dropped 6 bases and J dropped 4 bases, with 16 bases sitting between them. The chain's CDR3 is CASSLGRGLYEQYF. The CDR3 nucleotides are TGTGCCAGCAGTCTAGGGAGAGGGTTATACGAGCAGTACTTC.

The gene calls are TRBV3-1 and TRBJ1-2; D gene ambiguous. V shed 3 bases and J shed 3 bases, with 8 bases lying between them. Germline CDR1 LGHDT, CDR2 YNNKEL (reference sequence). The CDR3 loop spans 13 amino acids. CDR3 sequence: CASSQTADYGYTF. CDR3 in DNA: TGTGCCAGCAGCCAGACTGCGGACTATGGCTACACCTTC. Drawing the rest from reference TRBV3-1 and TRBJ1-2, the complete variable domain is DTAVSQTPKYLVTQMGNDKSIKCEQNLGHDTMYWYKQDSKKFLKIMFSYNNKELIINETVPNRFSPKSPDKAHLNLHINSLELGDSAVYFCASSQTADYGYTFGSGTRLTVV.

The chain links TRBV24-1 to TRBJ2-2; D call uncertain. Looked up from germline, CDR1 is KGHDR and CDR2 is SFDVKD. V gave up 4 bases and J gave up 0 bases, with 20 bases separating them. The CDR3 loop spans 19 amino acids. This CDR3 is CATSEDRVRFATNTGELFF. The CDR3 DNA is TGTGCCACCAGTGAGGACCGGGTTCGGTTCGCCACGAACACCGGGGAGCTGTTTTTT.

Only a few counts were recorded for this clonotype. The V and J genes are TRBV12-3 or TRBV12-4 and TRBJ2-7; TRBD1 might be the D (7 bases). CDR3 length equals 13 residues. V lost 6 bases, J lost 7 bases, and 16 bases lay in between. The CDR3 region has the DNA TGTGCCAGCAGAACCGACAGGGCGGGGGAGCAGTACTTC. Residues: CASRTDRAGEQYF.

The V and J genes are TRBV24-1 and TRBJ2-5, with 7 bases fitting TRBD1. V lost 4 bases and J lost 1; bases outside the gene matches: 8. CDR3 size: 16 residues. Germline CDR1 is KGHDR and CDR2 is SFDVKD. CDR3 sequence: CATSDLNRQGQETQYF. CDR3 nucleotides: TGTGCCACCAGTGACCTGAATCGACAGGGCCAAGAGACCCAGTACTTC.

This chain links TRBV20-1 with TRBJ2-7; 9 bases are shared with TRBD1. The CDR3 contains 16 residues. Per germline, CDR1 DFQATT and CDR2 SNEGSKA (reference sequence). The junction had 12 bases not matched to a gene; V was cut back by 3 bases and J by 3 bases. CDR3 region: CSARDGGTGRNYEQYF. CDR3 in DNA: TGCAGTGCTAGGGACGGGGGGACAGGGCGTAACTACGAGCAGTACTTC.

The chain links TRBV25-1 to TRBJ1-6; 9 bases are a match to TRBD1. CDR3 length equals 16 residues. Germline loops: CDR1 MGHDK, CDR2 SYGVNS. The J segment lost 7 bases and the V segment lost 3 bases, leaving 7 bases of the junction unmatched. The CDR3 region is CASSDPGTGRNSPLHF. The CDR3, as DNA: TGTGCCAGCAGTGACCCCGGGACAGGGCGGAATTCACCCCTCCACTTT.

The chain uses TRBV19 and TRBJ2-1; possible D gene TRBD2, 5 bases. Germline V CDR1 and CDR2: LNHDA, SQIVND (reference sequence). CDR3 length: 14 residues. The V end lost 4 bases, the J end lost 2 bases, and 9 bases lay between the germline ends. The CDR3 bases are TGTGCCAGTAGTACTTACGGGACCTACAATGAGCAGTTCTTC. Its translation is CASSTYGTYNEQFF.

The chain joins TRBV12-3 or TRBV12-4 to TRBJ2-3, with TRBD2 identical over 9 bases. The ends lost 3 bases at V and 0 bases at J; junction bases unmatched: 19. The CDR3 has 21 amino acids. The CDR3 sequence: CASSFRVNIQRGVRSTDTQYF. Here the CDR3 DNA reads TGTGCCAGCAGTTTTAGAGTTAATATCCAGCGGGGGGTCCGCAGCACAGATACGCAGTATTTT.

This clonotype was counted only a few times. CDR3 sequence (DNA): TGTGCCAGTAGTATAGGCCACGGGGCAGACTACGAGCAGTACTTC. Its translation is CASSIGHGADYEQYF. V and J are TRBV19 and TRBJ2-7; D tentatively reads TRBD1 or TRBD2 (5 bases each). The CDR3 runs to 15 residues. Germline V gene sequence: CDR1 LNHDA, CDR2 SQIVND (reference sequence). Between the trimmed V and J ends, which lost 1 base and 3 bases, there was a span of 13 bases.

The CDR3 region has the DNA TGTGCCATCAGTGACCCCGGGGTAAAACTGTTTTTT. Amino acid sequence: CAISDPGVKLFF. This rearrangement joins TRBV10-3 to TRBJ1-4; D is ambiguous. Trimming removed 3 bases from V and 10 bases from J, with 9 bases in between. Germline V gene lookup returns CDR1 ENHRY and CDR2 SYGVKD. CDR3 size: 12 residues.

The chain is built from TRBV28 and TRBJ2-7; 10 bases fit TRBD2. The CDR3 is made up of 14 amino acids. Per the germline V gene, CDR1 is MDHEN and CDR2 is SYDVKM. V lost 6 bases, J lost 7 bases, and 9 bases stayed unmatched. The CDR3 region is CASSRTSGGGEQYF. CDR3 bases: TGTGCCAGCAGCCGAACGAGCGGGGGGGGAGAGCAGTACTTC.

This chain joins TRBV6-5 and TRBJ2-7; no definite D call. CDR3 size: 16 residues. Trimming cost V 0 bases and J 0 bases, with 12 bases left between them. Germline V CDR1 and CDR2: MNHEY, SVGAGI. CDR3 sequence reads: CASSYSKGYNSYEQYF. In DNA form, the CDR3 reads TGTGCCAGCAGTTACTCGAAGGGTTACAACTCCTACGAGCAGTACTTC.

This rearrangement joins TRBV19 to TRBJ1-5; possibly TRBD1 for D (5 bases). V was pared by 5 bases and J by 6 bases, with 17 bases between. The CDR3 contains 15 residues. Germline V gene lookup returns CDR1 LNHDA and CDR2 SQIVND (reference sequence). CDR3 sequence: CASSPRQGWGQPQHF. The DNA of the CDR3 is TGTGCCAGTAGTCCTCGCCAGGGTTGGGGTCAGCCCCAGCATTTT.

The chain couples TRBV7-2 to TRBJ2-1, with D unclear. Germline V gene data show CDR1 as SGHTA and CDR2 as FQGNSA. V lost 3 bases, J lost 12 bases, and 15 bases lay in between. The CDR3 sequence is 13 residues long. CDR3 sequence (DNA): TGTGCCAGCAGCTTCTCTTCCCTTGTGGGGCAGTTCTTC. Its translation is CASSFSSLVGQFF. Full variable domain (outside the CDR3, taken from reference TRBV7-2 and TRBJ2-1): GAGVSQSPSNKVTEKGKDVELRCDPISGHTALYWYRQSLGQGLEFLIYFQGNSAPDKSGLPSDRFSAERTGGSVSTLTIQRTQQEDSAVYLCASSFSSLVGQFFGPGTRLTVL.

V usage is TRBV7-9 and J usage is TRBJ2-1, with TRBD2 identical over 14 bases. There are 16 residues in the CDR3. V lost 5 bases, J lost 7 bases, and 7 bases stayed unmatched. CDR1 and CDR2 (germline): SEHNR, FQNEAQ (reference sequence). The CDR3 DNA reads TGTGCCAGCAGCCTCGGACTAGCGGGAGGAAGGAATGAGCAGTTCTTC. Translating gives CASSLGLAGGRNEQFF. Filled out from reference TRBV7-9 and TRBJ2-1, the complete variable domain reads DTGVSQNPRHKITKRGQNVTFRCDPISEHNRLYWYRQTLGQGPEFLTYFQNEAQLEKSRLLSDRFSAERPKGSFSTLEIQRTEQGDSAMYLCASSLGLAGGRNEQFFGPGTRLTVL.

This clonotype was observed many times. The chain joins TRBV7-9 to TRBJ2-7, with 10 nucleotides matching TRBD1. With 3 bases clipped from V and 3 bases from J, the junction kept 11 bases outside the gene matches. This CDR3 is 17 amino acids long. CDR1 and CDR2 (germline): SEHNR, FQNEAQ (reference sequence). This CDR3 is CASSFTGLTGGLYEQYF. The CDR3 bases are TGTGCCAGCAGCTTTACAGGCCTGACAGGGGGCCTCTACGAGCAGTACTTC.